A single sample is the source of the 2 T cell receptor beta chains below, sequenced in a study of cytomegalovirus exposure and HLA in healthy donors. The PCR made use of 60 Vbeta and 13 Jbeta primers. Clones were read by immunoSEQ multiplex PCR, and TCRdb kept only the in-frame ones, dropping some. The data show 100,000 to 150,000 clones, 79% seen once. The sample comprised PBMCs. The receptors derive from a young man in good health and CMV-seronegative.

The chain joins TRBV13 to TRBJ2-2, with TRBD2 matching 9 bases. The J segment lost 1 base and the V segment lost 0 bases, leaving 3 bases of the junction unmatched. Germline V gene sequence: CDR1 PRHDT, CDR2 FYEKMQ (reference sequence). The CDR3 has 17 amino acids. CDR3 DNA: TGTGCCAGCAGCTTAGGGACTAGCGGCTTGAACACCGGGGAGCTGTTTTTT. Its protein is CASSLGTSGLNTGELFF.

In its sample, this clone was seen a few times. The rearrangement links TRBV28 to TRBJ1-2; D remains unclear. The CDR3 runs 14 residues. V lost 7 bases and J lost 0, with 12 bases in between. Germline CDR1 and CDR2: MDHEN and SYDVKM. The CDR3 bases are TGTGCCAGCACCCCCATCGGAGCTAACTATGGCTACACCTTC. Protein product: CASTPIGANYGYTF.